The present TCR beta chain was sequenced within a study of blood T cells in healthy people across ages. Study observations and caveats: The long-lived group displayed more naive CD4+ cells, plus higher diversity, than the aged donors did.

With a J-beta primer mix and a sample-barcoded 5' primer, a second PCR ran roughly 6 to 12 cycles. TCRdb re-analysed the 5' RACE reads in MiXCR, keeping a single row per CDR3 protein. This table has about 570,000 distinct CDR3 sequences, roughly 29% appearing once. Concerning this clonotype: Its antigen remains unknown.

The CDR3 runs to 15 residues. The V segment lost 6 bases and the J segment 6 bases; nucleotides outside the gene matches: 7. Germline-derived CDR1 and CDR2 are SGHTA and FQGNSA. The study recruited healthy Caucasian donors from Russia who were aged about 6 to 90. Sequencing was done on a sample of blood. The chain carries TRBV7-2 and TRBJ2-1; TRBD1 aligns across 11 bases. The TCR comes from a woman in her 70s in good health. CDR3 sequence (DNA): TGTGCCAGCAGGGTGGACAGGGGGCCTTTCAATGAGCAGTTCTTC. Amino acids: CASRVDRGPFNEQFF.